The 30 T cell receptor beta chains reported below all come from one sample, sequenced in a study of OX40 agonist ivuxolimab in advanced cancers. The assay was immunoSEQ multiplex PCR, and TCRdb's table has in-frame clones only and misses some. Counted here are roughly 92,000 clones, about 90% occurring once; the ten biggest clones make up roughly 0.17%. Sequences were derived from CD4+ or CD8+ T cells sorted from blood, sampled in a trial of the OX40 agonist ivuxolimab. The receptors originated from an adult with an advanced solid tumor such as melanoma, head and neck, liver or kidney cancer.

The V call is TRBV5-1, the J call TRBJ2-1; no definite D call. Germline loops: CDR1 SGHRS, CDR2 YFSETQ. Deletions cut 0 bases from V and 6 bases from J, with 7 bases between. The length of the CDR3 is 13 residues. The CDR3 nucleotides are TGCGCCAGCAGCTTGGGGCCAGCCAATGAGCAGTTCTTC. It yields the protein CASSLGPANEQFF.

J is TRBJ1-2 and V is TRBV19, with 11 positions matching TRBD1. The V segment lost 3 bases and the J segment 5 bases; nucleotides outside the gene matches: 5. Germline CDR1 and CDR2: LNHDA and SQIVND (reference sequence). CDR3 length equals 15 residues. CDR3 protein: CASSIRTGGSYGYTF. CDR3 sequence (DNA): TGTGCCAGTAGTATCCGGACAGGGGGCAGTTATGGCTACACCTTC. Combining the CDR3 with reference TRBV19 and TRBJ1-2 gives the whole variable domain DGGITQSPKYLFRKEGQNVTLSCEQNLNHDAMYWYRQDPGQGLRLIYYSQIVNDFQKGDIAEGYSVSREKKESFPLTVTSAQKNPTAFYLCASSIRTGGSYGYTFGSGTRLTVV.

This clone was detected only once. The genes are TRBV29-1 and TRBJ1-1; D might be TRBD1 (5 bases). The V end lost 7 bases, the J end lost 0 bases, and 9 bases lay between the germline ends. CDR3 length: 12 amino acids. Germline-derived CDR1 and CDR2 are SQVTM and ANQGSEA. The CDR3 sequence is CSALTVNTEAFF. The CDR3 bases are TGCAGCGCCCTGACAGTGAACACTGAAGCTTTCTTT.

The V gene is TRBV19, the J gene TRBJ2-7; tentative D call: TRBD2 (6 bases). Germline V lookup: CDR1 LNHDA, CDR2 SQIVND (reference sequence). CDR3 length: 13 amino acids. V was shortened by 4 bases and J by 3 bases, with 10 bases between the two germline ends. CDR3 sequence: CASSSGVLYEQYF. The CDR3 region has the DNA TGTGCCAGTAGTAGCGGGGTGCTCTACGAGCAGTACTTC.

This sequence joins TRBV5-1 and TRBJ2-1; D is unresolved. The V and J ends lost 4 bases and 6 bases respectively, with 8 bases between them. The CDR3 runs 12 residues. From germline, CDR1 is SGHRS and CDR2 YFSETQ. CDR3 sequence: CASSPPGNEQFF. The CDR3, as DNA: TGCGCCAGCAGCCCTCCAGGCAATGAGCAGTTCTTC.

V is TRBV9 and J is TRBJ2-3; TRBD2 is a possible D gene (6 bases). Germline V gene sequence: CDR1 SGDLS, CDR2 YYNGEE. V lost 3 bases, J lost 6 bases, and 14 bases lay in between. The CDR3 is made up of 14 amino acids. The CDR3 DNA reads TGTGCCAGCAGCGCCTACTCTAGCGCCGATACGCAGTATTTT. Amino acid sequence: CASSAYSSADTQYF.

V and J are TRBV7-9 and TRBJ2-3, with 10 bases aligning to TRBD2. V lost 5 bases and J lost 3; bases outside the gene matches: 5. This CDR3 spans 15 amino acids. Germline V gene lookup returns CDR1 SEHNR and CDR2 FQNEAQ (reference sequence). The CDR3 here is CASSILAGYTDTQYF. The DNA of the CDR3 is TGTGCCAGCAGCATACTAGCGGGGTATACAGATACGCAGTATTTT. Supplemented by reference TRBV7-9 and TRBJ2-3, the full variable domain reads DTGVSQNPRHKITKRGQNVTFRCDPISEHNRLYWYRQTLGQGPEFLTYFQNEAQLEKSRLLSDRFSAERPKGSFSTLEIQRTEQGDSAMYLCASSILAGYTDTQYFGPGTRLTVL.

This chain links TRBV6-5 with TRBJ2-2; no clear D. V was clipped by 0 bases and J by 6 bases, with 11 bases between them. There are 15 residues in the CDR3. Germline loops: CDR1 MNHEY, CDR2 SVGAGI. DNA for the CDR3: TGTGCCAGCAGTTACTCCGGACGCGTGCCCGGGGAGCTGTTTTTT. Translation gives CASSYSGRVPGELFF.

The rearrangement joins TRBV9 to TRBJ2-2; D gene unclear. The germline V and J ends were trimmed by 3 bases and 2 bases, with 11 bases remaining between them. The CDR3 has 15 residues. Germline assignment: CDR1 SGDLS and CDR2 YYNGEE. The CDR3 protein is CASSGATLNTGELFF. As DNA, the CDR3 is TGTGCCAGCAGCGGGGCGACACTAAACACCGGGGAGCTGTTTTTT.

This rearrangement joins TRBV30 to TRBJ1-5, with D maybe TRBD1 (5 bases). The CDR3 loop spans 15 amino acids. V was shortened by 0 bases and J by 4 bases, with 13 bases between the two germline ends. Germline CDR1 is GTSNPN and CDR2 is SVGIG (reference sequence). The CDR3 sequence: CAWSVGTPGNQPQHF. As DNA, the CDR3 is TGTGCCTGGAGTGTAGGGACCCCAGGGAATCAGCCCCAGCATTTT. Drawing the rest from reference TRBV30 and TRBJ1-5, the complete variable domain is SQTIHQWPATLVQPVGSPLSLECTVEGTSNPNLYWYRQAAGRGLQLLFYSVGIGQISSEVPQNLSASRPQDRQFILSSKKLLLSDSGFYLCAWSVGTPGNQPQHFGDGTRLSIL.

The chain has TRBV5-4 and TRBJ2-1, with no clear D. The germline V gene has CDR1 SGHNT and CDR2 YYREEE (reference sequence). The V and J ends lost 1 base and 7 bases respectively, with 12 bases between them. This CDR3 contains 14 residues. This chain's CDR3 is CASSLSSRTNEQFF. The CDR3 coding sequence is TGTGCCAGCAGCTTGTCTAGTCGCACTAATGAGCAGTTCTTC.

V usage is TRBV9 and J usage is TRBJ2-3; D gene uncertain. Trimming removed 1 base from V and 0 bases from J, with 9 bases in between. This CDR3 region has 15 residues. The germline gives CDR1 SGDLS, CDR2 YYNGEE. CDR3 in amino acids: CASSVNPTSTDTQYF. CDR3 nucleotides: TGTGCCAGCAGCGTAAACCCGACTAGCACAGATACGCAGTATTTT.

The J gene is TRBJ2-1, the V gene TRBV7-2; tentatively, D is TRBD1 (6 bases). The length of the CDR3 is 12 residues. V was clipped by 6 bases and J by 7 bases, with 10 bases between them. Germline V lookup: CDR1 SGHTA, CDR2 FQGNSA. The DNA for the CDR3 is TGTGCCAGCAGTCCGGACAGAAATGAGCAGTTCTTC. As protein: CASSPDRNEQFF.

This chain uses TRBV5-1 with TRBJ2-7; D gene uncertain. The V end was cut by 5 bases, the J end by 5 bases, with 17 bases between. The CDR3 has 14 amino acids. Germline CDR1 reads SGHRS; CDR2 reads YFSETQ. The CDR3 spells CASREEVLNNEQYF. The CDR3 nucleotides read TGCGCCAGCAGGGAAGAGGTTTTGAACAACGAGCAGTACTTC.

The V call is TRBV10-1, the J call TRBJ2-1; 7 bases agree with TRBD2. Trimming at V came to 6 bases and at J to 6 bases, leaving 14 bases not matched to a gene. Germline lookup yields CDR1 WNHNN and CDR2 SYGVQD (reference sequence). The CDR3 totals 16 residues. The CDR3 DNA reads as TGCGCCAGCAGCGCCCGTAGGGGCGGGAGAGGCAATGAGCAGTTCTTC. Translated, it gives CASSARRGGRGNEQFF.

J is TRBJ2-1 and V is TRBV18; D gene unclear. The CDR3 has 17 residues. V gave up 0 bases and J gave up 0 bases, with 12 bases separating them. From germline, CDR1 is KGHSH and CDR2 LQKENI. CDR3 sequence (DNA): TGTGCCAGCTCACCACCCACTTGGGCTGGCTCCTACAATGAGCAGTTCTTC. Translated, it gives CASSPPTWAGSYNEQFF. Full variable domain (missing parts from reference TRBV18 and TRBJ2-1): NAGVMQNPRHLVRRRGQEARLRCSPMKGHSHVYWYRQLPEEGLKFMVYLQKENIIDESGMPKERFSAEFPKEGPSILRIQQVVRGDSAAYFCASSPPTWAGSYNEQFFGPGTRLTVL.

The chain employs TRBV19 and TRBJ1-1, with unresolved D. Trimming removed 3 bases at V and 11 bases at J, with 13 bases between. The CDR3 spans 12 residues. CDR1 and CDR2 from the germline V gene are LNHDA and SQIVND (reference sequence). The CDR3 DNA sequence: TGTGCCAGTAGTATGGGAGGAGCGTGGGCTTTCTTT. This encodes CASSMGGAWAFF.

The CDR3 reads CASSRTSGKAYNEQFF. The CDR3 DNA follows: TGTGCCAGCAGCCGGACTAGCGGGAAAGCCTACAATGAGCAGTTCTTC. The chain joins TRBV9 to TRBJ2-1; TRBD2 matches at 12 bases. V lost 4 bases, J lost 2 bases, and 4 bases stayed unmatched. Germline loops: CDR1 SGDLS, CDR2 YYNGEE. The CDR3 covers 16 residues.

The rearrangement links TRBV5-1 to TRBJ2-3; D is ambiguous. CDR1 and CDR2 from the germline V gene are SGHRS and YFSETQ. V dropped 0 bases and J dropped 6 bases, with 11 bases sitting between them. The length of the CDR3 is 14 residues. The CDR3 DNA reads as TGCGCCAGCAGCTTGGGCTCCCCCGTGGATACGCAGTATTTT. Translated: CASSLGSPVDTQYF. Drawing the rest from reference TRBV5-1 and TRBJ2-3, the complete variable domain is KAGVTQTPRYLIKTRGQQVTLSCSPISGHRSVSWYQQTPGQGLQFLFEYFSETQRNKGNFPGRFSGRQFSNSRSEMNVSTLELGDSALYLCASSLGSPVDTQYFGPGTRLTVL.

About this clone: A junction boundary mismatches the germline segment, possibly from a read error. The chain combines TRBV30 with TRBJ2-7; 11 bases map to TRBD2. The CDR3 is 14 residues long. Germline-derived CDR1 and CDR2 are GTSNPN and SVGIG (reference sequence). Here the CDR3 DNA reads TGTGCCTGGAGTCCACTAGCGGGGGCCTACGGGCAGTACTTC. This codes for CAWSPLAGAYGQYF.

This chain links TRBV7-7 with TRBJ2-5; 8 bases are a match to TRBD1. In germline, CDR1 is SSHAT, CDR2 FNYEAQ (reference sequence). The CDR3 is 15 residues long. V was clipped by 2 bases and J by 2 bases; unmatched bases: 4. The CDR3: CASSLTGGIQETQYF. The CDR3, as DNA: TGTGCCAGCAGCTTAACAGGGGGAATTCAAGAGACCCAGTACTTC.

The chain uses TRBV11-2 and TRBJ2-1; TRBD2 agrees at 10 bases. CDR1 SGHAT and CDR2 FQNNGV come from the germline V gene. The CDR3 runs 15 residues. Trimming took 1 base from V and 6 from J; bases not matched to a gene: 3. As DNA, the CDR3 is TGTGCCAGCAGCTTAGGCTCTAGCGGGGGCAATGAGCAGTTCTTC. Protein: CASSLGSSGGNEQFF.

V usage is TRBV30 and J usage is TRBJ2-2; 7 nucleotides match TRBD2. Trimming at V came to 8 bases and at J to 4 bases, leaving 4 bases not matched to a gene. The CDR3 has 12 residues. The germline V gene encodes CDR1 GTSNPN and CDR2 SVGIG (reference sequence). The CDR3 DNA follows: TGTGCCCGGGACTATTTCACCGGGGAGCTGTTTTTT. Protein: CARDYFTGELFF.

For the CDR3, the DNA is TGTGCCAGCAGCTCGGGACTTAACACCGGGGAGCTGTTTTTT. Translated: CASSSGLNTGELFF. The rearrangement joins TRBV7-9 to TRBJ2-2, with a possible D match to TRBD2 (6 bases). This CDR3 region has 14 residues. Germline V lookup: CDR1 SEHNR, CDR2 FQNEAQ (reference sequence). V gave up 4 bases and J gave up 2 bases, with 8 bases separating them.

The rearrangement uses TRBV5-1 and TRBJ1-1, with D uncertain. The CDR3 is 15 amino acids. Per the germline V gene, CDR1 is SGHRS and CDR2 is YFSETQ. V dropped 0 bases and J dropped 1 base, with 10 bases sitting between them. CDR3 nucleotides: TGCGCCAGCAGCTTGGATGGGGTAACGAACACTGAAGCTTTCTTT. Its translation is CASSLDGVTNTEAFF.

The chain couples TRBV2 to TRBJ2-2; 10 bases line up with TRBD1. V lost 8 bases, J lost 1 base, and 10 bases stayed unmatched. Germline CDR1 reads SNHLY; CDR2 reads FYNNEI. CDR3 length equals 17 residues. In DNA, the CDR3 is TGTGCCAGCCAGACAGGGGGCAGGTTGGGGAACACCGGGGAGCTGTTTTTT. It encodes CASQTGGRLGNTGELFF.

The chain couples TRBV6-1 to TRBJ1-1, with a possible D match to TRBD1 (5 bases). V was clipped by 3 bases and J by 6 bases, with 11 bases between them. CDR1 is MNHNS and CDR2 is SASEGT in the germline V gene. The CDR3 is 13 residues long. CDR3 loop: CASSDQTASEAFF. Here the CDR3 DNA reads TGTGCCAGCAGTGATCAGACAGCCTCTGAAGCTTTCTTT.

The chain joins TRBV6-6 to TRBJ2-5; 10 bases are shared with TRBD1. TRBJ2-7 matches the DNA end more closely, so the J call is doubtful. CDR3 length: 15 residues. The V gene's germline CDR1 is MNHNY and CDR2 SVGAGI (reference sequence). CDR3 nucleotides: TGTGCCAGCAGGGGACTGACAGGGGGCGGGTACGAGCAGTACTTC. Protein: CASRGLTGGGYEQYF.

The chain joins TRBV2 to TRBJ2-1, with D possibly TRBD2 on 6 matching bases. CDR3 length: 15 amino acids. V was clipped by 3 bases and J by 3 bases, with 12 bases between them. The germline gives CDR1 SNHLY, CDR2 FYNNEI. The CDR3 is CASSETGRNYNEQFF. In DNA, the CDR3 is TGTGCCAGCAGTGAGACCGGGAGAAACTACAATGAGCAGTTCTTC.

This rearrangement joins TRBV28 to TRBJ2-7; D gene uncertain. The V gene's germline CDR1 is MDHEN and CDR2 SYDVKM. The V gene lost 2 bases and the J gene lost 3 bases, with 11 bases spanning the gap. The CDR3 is 14 amino acids. The CDR3 reads CASSLGRARYEQYF. DNA for the CDR3: TGTGCCAGCAGTTTAGGTAGGGCGCGCTACGAGCAGTACTTC.